This T cell receptor (beta chain) was recovered during a study of vaccination and CD4 T cells after COVID-19. Study-level information: SARS-CoV-2 had been detected by nasal swab PCR in convalescent patients; about 10 were mild, one severe. Cellular stimulation was performed using overlapping spike peptides derived from SARS-CoV-2, HCoV-NL63, HCoV-OC43 and HCoV-229E.

Treatment: roughly 10-day PBMC culture with coronavirus spike peptide pools or control peptides (ViraFEST assay). The Oncomine TCR Beta short-read assay sequenced DNA from cultured CD4+ T cells. The source of extracted genomic DNA was cultured CD4+ T cells. From the PCR reads, TCRdb called clonotypes with MiXCR, one entry per CDR3 protein. This sample has under 15,000 distinct CDR3 sequences, with 61% found just once. About this clonotype: Its antigen is unknown.

Trimming at V came to 8 bases and at J to 3 bases, leaving 8 bases not matched to a gene. The CDR3 covers 16 residues. CDR1 and CDR2 from the germline V gene are MNHEY and SMNVEV (reference sequence). This clonotype was obtained from a human donor who had recovered from COVID-19. Sequences were obtained from CD4+ T cells from blood, cultured in vitro. The chain couples TRBV27 to TRBJ2-2, with 11 bases aligning to TRBD1. The CDR3 sequence is CASSKRDRGDTGELFF. The CDR3 nucleotides are TGTGCCAGCTCAAAGAGGGACAGGGGGGACACCGGGGAGCTGTTTTTT.